Listed below are T cell receptor beta chains from one sample, sequenced in a study of blood T cell repertoires in COVID-19. The repertoire was sequenced with immunoSEQ multiplex PCR; TCRdb's copy has only in-frame clones and lacks some. The sample records 280,000 or so clones, around four fifths being singletons. Sequencing was performed on peripheral blood. Receptor source: a woman aged 45 to 65 who had recovered from COVID-19. CDR3s include the opening cysteine and the closing phenylalanine or tryptophan.

J gene,V gene,CDR3 protein
TRBJ1-1,TRBV19,CASSPGGVNTEAFF
TRBJ1-4,TRBV5-5,CASSYTATNEKLFF
TRBJ2-1,TRBV28,CASIARYNEQFF
TRBJ2-3,TRBV10-3,CAISEQGRSTDTQYF
TRBJ2-7,TRBV27,CASSDRGPYEQYF
TRBJ2-7,TRBV5-1,CASSLSDRVDEQYF
TRBJ2-4,TRBV28,CASTGLGQGAGDIQYF
TRBJ1-1,TRBV12-3/TRBV12-4,CASSRGTGTEAFF
TRBJ1-6,TRBV27,CAWPIRQVLPWKNRGCGPLHF
TRBJ2-5,TRBV6-5,CASSYSSRYQETQYF
TRBJ1-2,TRBV30,CAWSVRGGYTF
TRBJ1-4,TRBV27,CASNVGGRPNEKLFF
TRBJ1-1,TRBV6-6,CASSKGQGAWTEAFF
TRBJ2-7,TRBV29-1,CSVEVSGRSEQYF
TRBJ2-7,TRBV27,CASSFIGVPAGVYEQYF
TRBJ1-6,TRBV29-1,CSPASIADRVSSPLHF
TRBJ2-7,TRBV5-1,CASSRGRESYEQYF
TRBJ2-1,TRBV5-1,CASSRGGQGATIVVNNEQFF
TRBJ1-2,TRBV6-2/TRBV6-3,CASSERRQGLDYGYTF
TRBJ2-5,TRBV2,CASRRTGGGIGETQYF
TRBJ2-1,TRBV18,CASSPPEGGINEQFF
TRBJ1-1,TRBV28,CASSHGTGNTEAFF
TRBJ2-5,TRBV27,CASSSIRDQETQYF
TRBJ2-5,TRBV7-2,CASSLVPRGVETQYF
TRBJ2-6,TRBV9,CASSVALRGPQISGANVLTF
TRBJ2-3,TRBV4-3,CASSLDRGRGADTQYF
TRBJ1-3,TRBV4-1,CASSPNRDSGNTIYF
TRBJ1-5,TRBV9,CASSVRPRDQPQHF
TRBJ2-1,TRBV5-1,CASSLAETSGGRDEQFF
TRBJ1-5,TRBV28,CASKGGSQPQHF
TRBJ2-1,TRBV2,CASKAGARMDNEQFF
TRBJ2-7,TRBV16,CASSPKSGRGASRSSYEQYF
TRBJ1-2,TRBV14,CASSQGTENYGYTF
TRBJ1-3,TRBV29-1,CSVRGESGNTIYF
TRBJ2-3,TRBV5-1,CASSLVAGNADTQYF
TRBJ1-2,TRBV12-3/TRBV12-4,CASSFEDFYGYTF
TRBJ2-5,TRBV7-9,CASTRVGAYQETQYF
TRBJ1-5,TRBV4-2,CASSQDGRGYQPQHF
TRBJ1-1,TRBV10-3,CAIRETGGTEAFF
TRBJ1-4,TRBV6-5,CASSLGQINEKLFF
TRBJ2-3,TRBV5-5,CASSVPASGTDTQYF
TRBJ1-3,TRBV6-5,CAPGLLLSGNTIYF
TRBJ2-5,TRBV7-9,CASRPGQQETQYF
TRBJ2-1,TRBV3-1/TRBV3-2,CASSQDFGQSSYNEQFF
TRBJ1-1,TRBV18,CASSQGGRPNTEAFF
TRBJ1-1,TRBV29-1,CSVTGTDAMNTEAFF
TRBJ2-2,TRBV15,CATSRREGRIGELFF
TRBJ1-3,TRBV7-6,CASSLVGRQPGGNTIYF
TRBJ1-1,TRBV6-1,CASSEEDSLNTEAFF
TRBJ2-1,TRBV18,CASSPRTTSGGANEQFF
TRBJ2-7,TRBV25-1,CASSEPGSSYEQYF
TRBJ1-6,TRBV3-1/TRBV3-2,CASSSTGEGNSPLHF
TRBJ2-3,TRBV7-2,CASSAGGGGTDTQYF
TRBJ2-1,TRBV11-3,CASSLLAGGPYNEQFF
TRBJ2-3,TRBV11-2,CASGLAGEDTQYF
TRBJ2-5,TRBV7-7,CASSFRGQGPTETQYF
TRBJ2-5,TRBV24-1,CATSLANQETQYF
TRBJ2-3,TRBV9,CASSPYSTDTQYF
TRBJ2-3,TRBV29-1,CSVEVRTDTQYF